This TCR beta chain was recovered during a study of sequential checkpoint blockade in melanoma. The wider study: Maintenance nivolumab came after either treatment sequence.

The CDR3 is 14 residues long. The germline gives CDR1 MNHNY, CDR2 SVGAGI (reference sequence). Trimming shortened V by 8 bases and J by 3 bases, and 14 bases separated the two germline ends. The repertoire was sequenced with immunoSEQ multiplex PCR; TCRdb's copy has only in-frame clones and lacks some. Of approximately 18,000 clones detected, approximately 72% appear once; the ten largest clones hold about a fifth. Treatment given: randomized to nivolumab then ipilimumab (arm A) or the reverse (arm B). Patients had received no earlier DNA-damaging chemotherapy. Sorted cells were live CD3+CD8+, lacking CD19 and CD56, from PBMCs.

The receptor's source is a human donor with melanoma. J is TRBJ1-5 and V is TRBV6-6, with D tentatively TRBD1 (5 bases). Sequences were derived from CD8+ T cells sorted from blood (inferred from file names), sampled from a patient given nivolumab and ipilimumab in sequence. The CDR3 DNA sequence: TGTGCCAGCGGAAGGGGATCGAACAATCAGCCCCAGCATTTT. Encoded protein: CASGRGSNNQPQHF.